Listed here are 19 T cell receptor beta chains from one sample, sequenced in a study of CD8 T cells in ankylosing spondylitis. The study's findings and limits: Ankylosing spondylitis blood seemed to carry a telltale TCR beta motif made of roughly eight highly homologous variants.

TCRdb redid the calling of the 5' RACE reads with MiXCR, one entry per CDR3 protein. The data contain 450,000 to 550,000 distinct CDR3 sequences, approximately 5.3% of them singletons. These TCRs are of unknown antigen specificity. Sequencing used blood, either unsorted or a sorted T cell fraction (not recorded which). The receptors come from a male donor with ankylosing spondylitis.

The chain has TRBV18 and TRBJ1-1; 9 bases line up with TRBD1. The CDR3 totals 14 residues. V dropped 2 bases and J dropped 4; count of bases not matched to a gene: 2. Germline assignment: CDR1 KGHSH and CDR2 LQKENI. The CDR3 reads CASSPVTGGTEAFF. DNA of the CDR3: TGTGCCAGCTCACCAGTGACAGGGGGCACTGAAGCTTTCTTT.

Ten or more counts support this clonotype. The genes are TRBV10-3 and TRBJ1-5, with 9 bases fitting TRBD1. The CDR3 is 19 residues long. Germline assignment: CDR1 ENHRY and CDR2 SYGVKD. V shed 0 bases, J shed 0 bases, and the junction held 9 bases outside the gene matches. In DNA, the CDR3 is TGTGCCATCAGTGAGTCTGGGACAGGGCAACCCTATAGCAATCAGCCCCAGCATTTT. Translation: CAISESGTGQPYSNQPQHF.

This clonotype was observed many times. V is TRBV20-1 and J is TRBJ2-1; possible D gene TRBD1, 5 bases. V lost 1 base to trimming and J lost 10 bases, with 11 bases between them. CDR3 length: 12 amino acids. The V gene's germline CDR1 is DFQATT and CDR2 SNEGSKA (reference sequence). The CDR3 region is CSARGGWGEQFF. In DNA, the CDR3 is TGCAGTGCTAGAGGGGGCTGGGGCGAGCAGTTCTTC.

This clonotype was seen at least ten times. The chain carries TRBV6-1 and TRBJ2-1, with a possible D match to TRBD1 (6 bases). The germline V and J ends were trimmed by 6 bases and 7 bases, with 13 bases remaining between them. Looked up from germline, CDR1 is MNHNS and CDR2 is SASEGT. This CDR3 has 13 amino acids. CDR3 sequence reads: CASSPGRGNEQFF. The CDR3 DNA reads as TGTGCCAGCAGCCCCGGTAGGGGGAATGAGCAGTTCTTC.

This clonotype has at least ten counts. V is TRBV11-1 and J is TRBJ2-5; D not resolved. The CDR3 runs to 13 residues. Trimming removed 3 bases at V and 5 bases at J, with 10 bases between. Germline CDR1 and CDR2: SGHAT and FQDESV (reference sequence). CDR3 in DNA: TGTGCCAGCAGCTTTAAGGGAAGGGAGACCCAGTACTTC. Translating it yields CASSFKGRETQYF.

This clonotype appeared many times. CDR3 nucleotide sequence: TGCGCCAGCAGCTTGGGACAGGGGCTAGAGACCCAGTACTTC. This translates into CASSLGQGLETQYF. The chain is built from TRBV5-1 and TRBJ2-5; 8 nucleotides line up with TRBD1. This CDR3 contains 14 residues. J lost 4 bases, V lost 0 bases, and 2 bases had no gene match. Germline V lookup: CDR1 SGHRS, CDR2 YFSETQ.

The rearrangement links TRBV4-2 to TRBJ2-2; D not resolved. Deletions cut 0 bases from V and 7 bases from J, with 15 bases between. This CDR3 comprises 16 residues. The germline V gene encodes CDR1 LGHNA and CDR2 YNFKEQ. CDR3 protein: CASSQDRILRGGELFF. CDR3 bases: TGTGCCAGCAGCCAAGATCGGATCCTCCGCGGCGGGGAGCTGTTTTTT.

This clonotype was seen many times. V gene TRBV2 combines with J gene TRBJ1-5; 8 bases align to TRBD1. After removal of 6 bases from V and 6 bases from J, the junction contained 13 bases not matched to a gene. The V gene's germline CDR1 is SNHLY and CDR2 FYNNEI. The CDR3 runs 16 residues. CDR3 protein: CASRPKRTGNGQPQHF. In DNA form, the CDR3 reads TGTGCCAGCAGACCTAAAAGGACAGGGAATGGTCAGCCCCAGCATTTT.

In its sample, this clonotype was seen many times. The chain uses TRBV5-1 and TRBJ1-1, with D tentatively TRBD1 (6 bases). Germline assignment: CDR1 SGHRS and CDR2 YFSETQ. V lost 3 bases to trimming and J lost 6 bases, with 12 bases between them. This CDR3 has 13 residues. In nucleotides, the CDR3 is TGCGCCAGCAGCTACGGACAGCACGCTGAAGCTTTCTTT. It specifies CASSYGQHAEAFF.

This clonotype was counted between two and nine times. The chain recombines TRBV20-1 with TRBJ1-5; D ambiguous. Germline V gene lookup returns CDR1 DFQATT and CDR2 SNEGSKA (reference sequence). Trimming cost V 7 bases and J 4 bases, with 11 bases left between them. This CDR3 spans 12 amino acids. The CDR3 reads CSVRAGNQPQHF. The DNA of the CDR3 is TGCAGTGTGCGGGCGGGAAATCAGCCCCAGCATTTT.

This clonotype was detected ten times or more. This chain links TRBV7-2 with TRBJ2-5, with a possible D match to TRBD1 (6 bases). Germline V lookup: CDR1 SGHTA, CDR2 FQGNSA. V shed 5 bases and J shed 0 bases, with 16 bases lying between them. The CDR3 sequence is 16 residues long. CDR3 region: CASSEGSGVYQETQYF. In nucleotides, the CDR3 is TGTGCCAGCAGCGAAGGGTCAGGGGTGTACCAAGAGACCCAGTACTTC.

The V call is TRBV7-3, the J call TRBJ1-4; tentative D call: TRBD1 (6 bases). V gave up 5 bases and J gave up 6 bases, with 16 bases separating them. Germline V gene data show CDR1 as SGHTA and CDR2 as FQGTGA. The CDR3 totals 15 residues. CDR3: CASSITGLLDEKLFF. DNA for the CDR3: TGTGCCAGCAGCATTACAGGGCTATTAGATGAAAAACTGTTTTTT.

This clonotype was seen repeatedly, ten times or more. The chain recombines TRBV5-1 with TRBJ1-1; no reliable D call. There are 14 residues in the CDR3. V was clipped by 4 bases and J by 4 bases, with 14 bases between them. CDR1 and CDR2 from the germline V gene are SGHRS and YFSETQ. CDR3 amino acids: CASSREGRSTEAFF. The CDR3 nucleotides read TGCGCCAGCAGCAGAGAGGGCAGGAGCACTGAAGCTTTCTTT.

At least ten counts were recorded for this clonotype. The gene calls are TRBV5-5 and TRBJ1-1; a weak D match, TRBD1 (5 bases). The CDR3 spans 11 residues. Trimming removed 4 bases at V and 12 bases at J, with 13 bases between. CDR1 and CDR2 (germline): SGHKS, YYEKEE (reference sequence). CDR3 in amino acids: CASSPLEGTFF. Written as DNA, the CDR3 is TGTGCCAGCAGCCCTTTGGAGGGGACTTTCTTT.

This clonotype was counted a few times. The chain couples TRBV6-1 to TRBJ2-3, with 8 bases matching TRBD2. Germline V gene lookup returns CDR1 MNHNS and CDR2 SASEGT. V shed 6 bases and J 2 bases; nucleotides not matched to a gene: 7. This CDR3 contains 15 residues. The CDR3 DNA sequence: TGTGCCAGCAGGACGACTAGCGCCCTCACAGATACGCAGTATTTT. Amino acids: CASRTTSALTDTQYF.

This clonotype has at least ten counts. This chain joins TRBV5-1 and TRBJ2-1; weak D call: TRBD1 (5 bases). This CDR3 has 15 amino acids. V was trimmed by 3 bases and J by 0 bases, leaving 10 bases between them. Germline V gene lookup returns CDR1 SGHRS and CDR2 YFSETQ. The CDR3 here is CASSYQGGSYNEQFF. The CDR3 coding sequence is TGCGCCAGCAGCTACCAGGGTGGCTCCTACAATGAGCAGTTCTTC.

Ten or more counts support this clonotype. This sequence joins TRBV24-1 and TRBJ1-1; D might be TRBD1 (6 bases). Deletions cut 10 bases from V and 5 bases from J, with 22 bases between. Germline V gene data show CDR1 as KGHDR and CDR2 as SFDVKD. The CDR3 has 15 residues. The CDR3 coding sequence is TGTGCCACTCCTACAAGGGGGGTTTATTCGACTGAAGCTTTCTTT. Translating it yields CATPTRGVYSTEAFF.

This clonotype came up many times. The J gene is TRBJ2-1, the V gene TRBV6-2 or TRBV6-3; D might be TRBD2 (7 bases). The CDR3 has 15 residues. Trimming removed 10 bases at V and 7 bases at J, with 23 bases between. Looked up from germline, CDR1 is MNHEY and CDR2 is SVGEGT. The CDR3 region is CATGGTGGRGNEQFF. CDR3 nucleotides: TGTGCCACCGGGGGCACGGGAGGCCGGGGGAATGAGCAGTTCTTC.

This clonotype was recorded many times. CDR3 sequence (DNA): TGTGCCAGCAGTTTAATCGGACAGCTCTATGGCTACACCTTC. Encoded protein: CASSLIGQLYGYTF. V usage is TRBV28 and J usage is TRBJ1-2; D is possibly TRBD1 (6 bases). Germline assignment: CDR1 MDHEN and CDR2 SYDVKM. The length of the CDR3 is 14 residues. V was trimmed by 2 bases and J by 4 bases, leaving 11 bases between them.